The clone carrying this TCR beta chain has ten or more counts. The authors made cDNA by 5'RACE with 10-nucleotide random UMIs. TCRdb re-called the 5' RACE reads through MiXCR, storing one row per CDR3 protein. This sample has about 59,000 distinct CDR3 sequences, with roughly 3.5% found just once. Trimming removed 4 bases from V and 5 bases from J, with 18 bases in between. From germline, CDR1 is MNHEY and CDR2 SVGEGT. This CDR3 is 15 amino acids long. The data originate from a study of neurological immune-mediated disorders. What was sequenced was PBMCs. The receptor was derived from a woman aged 25 to 45 with multiple sclerosis. V is TRBV6-2 or TRBV6-3 and J is TRBJ2-7; D could derive from TRBD1 or TRBD2 (6 bases each). CDR3 bases: TGTGCCAGCAGTTCTCCCAGGGGAGGCTTCGACGAGCAGTACTTC. Translated: CASSSPRGGFDEQYF.